This T cell receptor beta chain was recovered during a study of breast tumors, draining lymph nodes, adjacent tissues. CDR3 size: 15 residues. The V gene lost 1 base and the J gene lost 3 bases, with 10 bases spanning the gap. The germline V gene has CDR1 SEHNR and CDR2 FQNEAQ (reference sequence). This clonotype was seen repeatedly, ten times or more. Its antigen is not identified. MiXCR, run by TCRdb on the multiplex PCR reads, gives a single entry per CDR3 protein. The data contain 200,000 to 300,000 distinct CDR3 sequences, 30% to 35% of them singletons. Findings and limits, study-wide: Luminal-like breast cancer showed significantly greater tumor-nontumor repertoire similarity than basal-like breast cancer did. Most tumor T cells seemingly derive from lymph node, then expand in tumor. That most tumor T cells come from lymph nodes remained unproven.

Breast cancer patients provided tissue from their axillary draining lymph nodes. The chain joins TRBV7-9 to TRBJ2-1; no clear D. The TCR comes from a female donor with breast cancer. Some clones in this sample may be carry-over from other donors' samples. Sequences were obtained from axillary lymph node tissue. This chain's CDR3 is CASSLGDAYYNEQFF. CDR3 sequence (DNA): TGTGCCAGCAGCTTAGGGGATGCCTACTACAATGAGCAGTTCTTC.